This TCR beta chain came from a study of T-cell memory formation after mild COVID-19. Study as a whole: TCR clusters were mostly confined to one donor each. Overall study results and limits: The study found contracting CD4+ clones mainly in CM and EM and contracting CD8+ clones in EMRA. Day 15 to 85 contracting clones showed balanced CD4/CD8; later expanders leaned CD4+.

The CDR3 loop spans 14 amino acids. J gave up 2 bases and V 6 bases, and 7 bases lay outside the gene matches. CDR1 and CDR2 from the germline V gene are SGHDT and YYEEEE. On this clonotype: Its antigen is as yet unknown.

Constant-segment primers were used for 5'RACE, and the resulting TCR alpha and TCR beta cDNA libraries carried sample barcodes and UMIs. TCRdb re-derived calls from the 5' RACE reads in MiXCR, one entry per CDR3 protein. The profile shows hundreds of thousands of distinct CDR3 sequences, 20% to 25% of them singletons. The chain recombines TRBV5-6 with TRBJ2-7, with 8 bases identical to TRBD1. The specimen was PBMCs or a T cell subset sorted from them (not recorded which). This clonotype originated in an adult woman who had mild COVID-19 (a few samples of this study predate the infection). Cell type and time point are not known. DNA for the CDR3: TGTGCCAGCACCAAAGGGACAGGTGCCTACGAGCAGTACTTC. It codes for CASTKGTGAYEQYF.